These T cell receptor beta chains were read from a single sample in a study of cytomegalovirus exposure and HLA in healthy donors. The protocol was immunoSEQ multiplex PCR, while the TCRdb copy is restricted to in-frame clones and leaves out a portion. This table has 150,000 to 200,000 clones, roughly 83% appearing once. The sequenced sample was PBMCs. Receptors were obtained from a woman between 45 and 65 years old in good health and CMV-seronegative. The CDR3 runs from the conserved cysteine through the conserved F or W. D genes are given only for firm matches. Clone size is stated in some rows and not others, as once, few, many or a class when expanded.

cdr3_aa: CASSDSTRGTYNEQFF; cdr3_nt: TGCGCCAGCAGCGACTCCACCCGGGGGACCTACAATGAGCAGTTCTTC; d_call: -; clone_size: -; v_call: TRBV5-1; j_call: TRBJ2-1
cdr3_aa: CASSSDRNTGELFF; cdr3_nt: TGTGCCAGCAGCTCGGACAGGAACACCGGGGAGCTGTTTTTT; d_call: -; clone_size: -; v_call: TRBV7-9; j_call: TRBJ2-2
cdr3_aa: CASSLGGGPQYEQYF; cdr3_nt: TGTGCCAGCAGCTTGGGGGGAGGGCCGCAATACGAGCAGTACTTC; d_call: TRBD2; clone_size: -; v_call: TRBV5-4; j_call: TRBJ2-7
cdr3_aa: CASSALGLSLNNYGYTF; cdr3_nt: TGTGCCAGCAGTGCCCTAGGACTGTCCTTGAATAACTATGGCTACACCTTC; d_call: -; clone_size: few; v_call: TRBV6-1; j_call: TRBJ1-2
cdr3_aa: CASSLAGDSYTF; cdr3_nt: TGCGCCAGCAGCTTGGCCGGGGATAGCTACACCTTC; d_call: -; clone_size: few; v_call: TRBV5-1; j_call: TRBJ1-2
cdr3_aa: CASSPQGSDYGYTF; cdr3_nt: TGTGCCAGCTCACCACAGGGGTCAGACTATGGCTACACCTTC; d_call: -; clone_size: -; v_call: TRBV18; j_call: TRBJ1-2
cdr3_aa: CASTTSPGTGEAFF; cdr3_nt: TGTGCCAGCACTACCTCGCCTGGGACAGGGGAAGCTTTCTTT; d_call: TRBD1; clone_size: few; v_call: TRBV27; j_call: TRBJ1-1
cdr3_aa: CASSSGGHYGYTF; cdr3_nt: TGTGCCAGCAGCTCAGGGGGGCACTATGGCTACACCTTC; d_call: TRBD1; clone_size: -; v_call: TRBV7-6; j_call: TRBJ1-2
cdr3_aa: CASSPRGFQETQYF; cdr3_nt: TGTGCCAGTAGTCCTCGGGGATTCCAAGAGACCCAGTACTTC; d_call: -; clone_size: once; v_call: TRBV19; j_call: TRBJ2-5
cdr3_aa: CSSSPGDKTGGSEKLFF; cdr3_nt: TGTTCCAGCAGCCCGGGAGATAAAACAGGGGGGAGTGAAAAACTGTTTTTT; d_call: TRBD1; clone_size: -; v_call: TRBV7-9; j_call: TRBJ1-4
cdr3_aa: CASSLRAGRTDTQYF; cdr3_nt: TGCGCCAGCAGCTTAAGGGCGGGCCGCACAGATACGCAGTATTTT; d_call: -; clone_size: few; v_call: TRBV5-1; j_call: TRBJ2-3
cdr3_aa: CASSVGGLDEQYF; cdr3_nt: TGTGCCAGCAGCGTAGGGGGGCTAGACGAGCAGTACTTC; d_call: -; clone_size: -; v_call: TRBV9; j_call: TRBJ2-7
cdr3_aa: CASSLARGGDLPETQYF; cdr3_nt: TGTGCCAGCAGCTTGGCGCGGGGGGGCGATTTGCCAGAGACCCAGTACTTC; d_call: TRBD2; clone_size: -; v_call: TRBV5-8; j_call: TRBJ2-5
cdr3_aa: CASSFRGENSPLHF; cdr3_nt: TGTGCCAGTAGTTTCAGGGGAGAAAATTCACCCCTCCACTTT; d_call: -; clone_size: few; v_call: TRBV19; j_call: TRBJ1-6
cdr3_aa: CASLSGAGTETQYF; cdr3_nt: TGTGCCAGCCTCTCAGGGGCAGGGACGGAGACCCAGTACTTC; d_call: -; clone_size: -; v_call: TRBV2; j_call: TRBJ2-5
cdr3_aa: CSIEIGLAGAKRYNEQFF; cdr3_nt: TGCAGCATTGAGATCGGACTAGCGGGGGCCAAACGCTACAATGAGCAGTTCTTC; d_call: TRBD2; clone_size: once; v_call: TRBV29-1; j_call: TRBJ2-1
cdr3_aa: CASSQDYEGGFGQPQHF; cdr3_nt: TGCGCCAGCAGCCAAGATTATGAGGGAGGGTTCGGTCAGCCCCAGCATTTT; d_call: -; clone_size: -; v_call: TRBV4-3; j_call: TRBJ1-5
cdr3_aa: CASSVDPAGGADTQYF; cdr3_nt: TGTGCCAGCAGCGTAGACCCAGCGGGAGGGGCAGATACGCAGTATTTT; d_call: TRBD2; clone_size: -; v_call: TRBV9; j_call: TRBJ2-3
cdr3_aa: CASSLGADRVREEAFF; cdr3_nt: TGTGCCAGCAGCTTGGGAGCGGACAGGGTTAGAGAAGAAGCTTTCTTT; d_call: TRBD1; clone_size: -; v_call: TRBV5-4; j_call: TRBJ1-1
cdr3_aa: CASSPRLAGGQKETQYF; cdr3_nt: TGTGCCAGCAGCCCCAGACTAGCGGGGGGTCAAAAAGAGACCCAGTACTTC; d_call: TRBD2; clone_size: -; v_call: TRBV11-3; j_call: TRBJ2-5
cdr3_aa: CASSLTREFEETQYF; cdr3_nt: TGCGCCAGCAGCTTGACGCGGGAATTTGAAGAGACCCAGTACTTC; d_call: -; clone_size: -; v_call: TRBV5-1; j_call: TRBJ2-5
cdr3_aa: CASSSTGQLNQPQHF; cdr3_nt: TGTGCCAGCAGTTCTACGGGACAGCTAAATCAGCCCCAGCATTTT; d_call: TRBD1; clone_size: -; v_call: TRBV6-6; j_call: TRBJ1-5
cdr3_aa: CATSRVPGRVDSPLHF; cdr3_nt: TGTGCCACCAGCAGAGTCCCAGGCAGGGTGGATTCACCCCTCCACTTT; d_call: -; clone_size: once; v_call: TRBV15; j_call: TRBJ1-6
cdr3_aa: CASSLSRGMGTQYF; cdr3_nt: TGTGCCAGCAGTTTATCTAGAGGAATGGGGACCCAGTACTTC; d_call: -; clone_size: -; v_call: TRBV27; j_call: TRBJ2-5
cdr3_aa: CSVEGSGSDKNIQYF; cdr3_nt: TGCAGCGTTGAGGGGAGCGGGAGTGACAAAAACATTCAGTACTTC; d_call: TRBD2; clone_size: -; v_call: TRBV29-1; j_call: TRBJ2-4
cdr3_aa: CASSLTAGVNSPLHF; cdr3_nt: TGTGCCAGCAGCTTAACCGCGGGGGTAAATTCACCCCTCCACTTT; d_call: -; clone_size: few; v_call: TRBV7-6; j_call: TRBJ1-6
cdr3_aa: CASSLHRQNTEAFF; cdr3_nt: TGTGCCAGCAGCTTACATCGACAGAACACTGAAGCTTTCTTT; d_call: -; clone_size: -; v_call: TRBV6-5; j_call: TRBJ1-1
cdr3_aa: CASSFMDRVNTEAFF; cdr3_nt: TGTGCCAGCAGTTTCATGGACAGGGTGAACACTGAAGCTTTCTTT; d_call: TRBD1; clone_size: once; v_call: TRBV28; j_call: TRBJ1-1
cdr3_aa: CASRQGSTIYF; cdr3_nt: TGCGCCAGCAGACAGGGTAGTACCATATATTTT; d_call: -; clone_size: -; v_call: TRBV5-1; j_call: TRBJ1-3
cdr3_aa: CASSSGTSGTDTQYF; cdr3_nt: TGCGCCAGCAGCTCCGGGACTAGCGGGACAGATACGCAGTATTTT; d_call: TRBD2; clone_size: -; v_call: TRBV5-1; j_call: TRBJ2-3
cdr3_aa: CASSLTSGGYNEQFF; cdr3_nt: TGTGCCAGCAGTTTGACTAGCGGGGGGTACAATGAGCAGTTCTTC; d_call: TRBD2; clone_size: once; v_call: TRBV6-5; j_call: TRBJ2-1
cdr3_aa: CASSPGTGVFHEQYF; cdr3_nt: TGTGCCAGCAGTCCTGGGACAGGGGTTTTTCACGAGCAGTACTTC; d_call: TRBD1; clone_size: -; v_call: TRBV28; j_call: TRBJ2-7
cdr3_aa: CASSGGDSVRGTQYF; cdr3_nt: TGTGCCAGCAGCGGAGGGGACAGTGTTAGGGGGACCCAGTACTTC; d_call: TRBD1; clone_size: -; v_call: TRBV9; j_call: TRBJ2-5
cdr3_aa: CASSLRRELDEQFF; cdr3_nt: TGTGCCAGCAGCTTAAGGCGGGAGTTAGATGAGCAGTTCTTC; d_call: TRBD2; clone_size: -; v_call: TRBV7-2; j_call: TRBJ2-1
cdr3_aa: CASSYSGQGAYVAFF; cdr3_nt: TGTGCCAGCAGTTACTCAGGACAGGGGGCGTATGTGGCTTTCTTT; d_call: TRBD1; clone_size: -; v_call: TRBV6-5; j_call: TRBJ1-1
cdr3_aa: CASSATGTGAYNSPLHF; cdr3_nt: TGTGCCAGCAGCGCTACCGGGACAGGGGCTTATAATTCACCCCTCCACTTT; d_call: TRBD1; clone_size: -; v_call: TRBV13; j_call: TRBJ1-6
cdr3_aa: CASSGQGLGYTF; cdr3_nt: TGTGCCAGCAGTGGACAGGGGTTAGGCTACACCTTC; d_call: TRBD1; clone_size: few; v_call: TRBV2; j_call: TRBJ1-2
cdr3_aa: CASSPRLPGAKNIQYF; cdr3_nt: TGTGCCAGCTCACCGAGACTACCTGGAGCCAAAAACATTCAGTACTTC; d_call: -; clone_size: few; v_call: TRBV18; j_call: TRBJ2-4
cdr3_aa: CASIPSGGYYEQYF; cdr3_nt: TGTGCCAGCATTCCTAGCGGGGGGTACTACGAGCAGTACTTC; d_call: TRBD2; clone_size: -; v_call: TRBV28; j_call: TRBJ2-7
cdr3_aa: CASSLVTSGSNEQYF; cdr3_nt: TGTGCCAGCAGCTTAGTGACTAGCGGGAGCAACGAGCAGTACTTC; d_call: TRBD2; clone_size: -; v_call: TRBV7-8; j_call: TRBJ2-7
cdr3_aa: CASSPTVINTEAFF; cdr3_nt: TGTGCCAGCAGCCCTACAGTGATTAACACTGAAGCTTTCTTT; d_call: -; clone_size: few; v_call: TRBV5-6; j_call: TRBJ1-1
cdr3_aa: CASSLGEGVPYGYTF; cdr3_nt: TGTGCCAGCAGCTTAGGCGAAGGGGTCCCCTATGGCTACACCTTC; d_call: -; clone_size: -; v_call: TRBV7-2; j_call: TRBJ1-2
cdr3_aa: CASSYRGNEAFF; cdr3_nt: TGTGCCAGCAGTTACCGGGGAAATGAAGCTTTCTTT; d_call: -; clone_size: -; v_call: TRBV6-6; j_call: TRBJ1-1
cdr3_aa: CASSFAFPGYEQYF; cdr3_nt: TGTGCCAGCAGCTTTGCCTTCCCGGGGTACGAGCAGTACTTC; d_call: -; clone_size: -; v_call: TRBV7-9; j_call: TRBJ2-7
cdr3_aa: CASSPGTGGYEQYF; cdr3_nt: TGTGCCAGCAGCCCAGGGACAGGGGGCTACGAGCAGTACTTC; d_call: TRBD1; clone_size: -; v_call: TRBV5-4; j_call: TRBJ2-7
cdr3_aa: CASRAQGLGEQYF; cdr3_nt: TGCGCCAGCAGAGCACAGGGCTTAGGCGAGCAGTACTTC; d_call: -; clone_size: few; v_call: TRBV5-1; j_call: TRBJ2-7
cdr3_aa: CASSAPGSKNGYTF; cdr3_nt: TGTGCCAGCAGCGCACCCGGGTCCAAGAACGGCTACACCTTC; d_call: -; clone_size: -; v_call: TRBV7-2; j_call: TRBJ1-2